The next 4 T cell receptor beta chains were all read from a single sample in a study of regulatory T cells in long-lasting Graves disease. Investigators prepared the TCR beta libraries by applying iRepertoire HTBI primers and Arm-PCR of CDR3 regions. TCRdb re-analysed the multiplex PCR reads in MiXCR, keeping a single row per CDR3 protein. The sample contains 520,000 or so distinct CDR3 sequences, about 11% of which appear only once. Noted time point: newly diagnosed GD, antithyroid drugs for less than 3 months. PBMC RNA served as the TCR library source. These same records also appear under a second study, on T cells in Graves' hyperthyroidism and ophthalmopathy.

The sequencing used peripheral blood mononuclear cells (PBMCs), collected at new diagnosis, from a patient treated with antithyroid drugs. The receptors shown here come from a woman aged 25-40 years with Graves disease.

This clonotype was found a few times. This rearrangement joins TRBV4-1 to TRBJ1-2; D remains ambiguous. CDR3 size: 14 residues. Germline V gene data show CDR1 as MGHRA and CDR2 as YSYEKL. Trimming pared 5 bases from V and 6 bases from J, leaving 16 bases between. CDR3 residues: CASSSPGRGDGYTF. The DNA of the CDR3 is TGCGCCAGCAGCTCACCCGGTCGCGGGGATGGCTACACCTTC.

This clonotype was seen many times. The chain combines TRBV28 with TRBJ2-1, with 7 bases fitting TRBD1. The CDR3 is 16 amino acids. CDR1 is MDHEN, CDR2 SYDVKM, per germline. The V gene end was trimmed by 3 bases and the J gene end by 4 bases; junction bases not matched to a gene: 9. The CDR3, as DNA: TGTGCCAGCAGTTTCGGAGAGGGACAGCCGTACAATGAGCAGTTCTTC. It translates to CASSFGEGQPYNEQFF.

The rearrangement uses TRBV2 and TRBJ2-3, with 14 bases fitting TRBD2. This CDR3 comprises 17 residues. With 7 bases clipped from V and 5 bases from J, the junction kept 11 bases outside the gene matches. Germline CDR1 is SNHLY and CDR2 is FYNNEI. CDR3 DNA: TGTGCCAGCATAATTTTGGGACTAGCGGGAGTTGAAGATACGCAGTATTTT. Translated: CASIILGLAGVEDTQYF.

This clonotype has a count of ten or more. In DNA form, the CDR3 reads TGTGCCAGCAGTTTAGGAGCGTTTGGCACCGGGGAGCTGTTTTTT. Translating it yields CASSLGAFGTGELFF. The rearrangement uses TRBV27 and TRBJ2-2; no clear D gene. V was shortened by 2 bases and J by 4 bases, with 11 bases between the two germline ends. Per germline, CDR1 MNHEY and CDR2 SMNVEV (reference sequence). The CDR3 spans 15 residues.